The 14 T cell receptor beta chains given below trace back to one sample, sequenced in a study of blood T cell repertoires in COVID-19. Assay: immunoSEQ multiplex PCR; the TCRdb copy retains only in-frame clones and omits some. Of 320,000 or so clones listed, about 90% are singletons. Sequenced material: PBMCs or T cells enriched from blood (not recorded which). The receptors here all came from a woman in her thirties who had recovered from COVID-19.

The V and J genes are TRBV28 and TRBJ2-5; D is perhaps TRBD1 (6 bases). Germline-derived CDR1 and CDR2 are MDHEN and SYDVKM. Between the trimmed V and J ends, which lost 3 bases and 5 bases, there was a span of 10 bases. CDR3 size: 13 residues. The CDR3 spells CASSFSGEETQYF. For the CDR3, the DNA is TGTGCCAGCAGTTTTTCAGGGGAGGAGACCCAGTACTTC.

The chain uses TRBV5-4 and TRBJ2-1; D is unresolved. This CDR3 contains 16 residues. CDR1 and CDR2 (germline): SGHNT, YYREEE (reference sequence). Trimming stripped 3 bases from V and 2 bases from J, with 15 bases between. The CDR3 bases are TGTGCCAGCAGCTCCTCGGCTGCGGCTGCCTACAATGAGCAGTTCTTC. This gives the protein CASSSSAAAAYNEQFF.

The gene calls are TRBV6-2 or TRBV6-3 and TRBJ2-1; 7 bases match TRBD2. V dropped 4 bases and J dropped 2; count of bases not matched to a gene: 2. CDR1 is MNHEY and CDR2 is SVGEGT in the germline V gene. This CDR3 spans 14 amino acids. DNA of the CDR3: TGTGCCAGCAGTTTGGGGGGGACCTACAATGAGCAGTTCTTC. It translates to CASSLGGTYNEQFF.

J is TRBJ2-7 and V is TRBV19; D call uncertain. This CDR3 is 15 amino acids long. V was clipped by 5 bases and J by 1 base, with 15 bases between them. Germline assignment: CDR1 LNHDA and CDR2 SQIVND (reference sequence). The CDR3 reads CASSDDTYTSYEQYF. The CDR3 DNA sequence: TGTGCCAGTAGTGATGACACCTACACTTCCTACGAGCAGTACTTC.

The V gene is TRBV30, the J gene TRBJ1-6, with TRBD1 matching 9 bases. Looked up from germline, CDR1 is GTSNPN and CDR2 is SVGIG (reference sequence). V gave up 1 base and J gave up 1 base; unmatched junction bases: 8. CDR3 length equals 18 residues. In nucleotides, the CDR3 is TGTGCCTGGAGTGAGGACAGGGGTTTACGGTCCTATAATTCACCCCTCCACTTT. Encoded protein: CAWSEDRGLRSYNSPLHF.

The table lists this clone with a few counts. The rearrangement joins TRBV24-1 to TRBJ2-1; 8 nucleotides align to TRBD2. J was trimmed by 4 bases and V by 5 bases; bases with no gene match: 3. The CDR3 is 14 residues long. CDR1 and CDR2 (germline): KGHDR, SFDVKD. CDR3 coding DNA: TGTGCCACCAGTGGAGCGGGGGATTACAATGAGCAGTTCTTC. Its protein product is CATSGAGDYNEQFF.

The chain employs TRBV7-2 and TRBJ2-7; unclear D gene. CDR3 length equals 15 residues. Looked up from germline, CDR1 is SGHTA and CDR2 is FQGNSA. Trimming took off 5 bases at V and 2 bases at J, with 16 bases between the two ends. CDR3 region: CASSNRPSGPYEQYF. The CDR3 DNA sequence: TGTGCCAGCAGCAACCGGCCCTCAGGCCCCTACGAGCAGTACTTC.

This clone has just one count. The gene calls are TRBV3-1 (or the pseudogene TRBV3-2) and TRBJ2-5, with 16 bases aligning to TRBD2. Germline assignment: CDR1 LGHDT and CDR2 YNNKEL (reference sequence). The V gene end was trimmed by 3 bases and the J gene end by 5 bases; junction bases not matched to a gene: 3. The CDR3 has 16 amino acids. Here the CDR3 DNA reads TGTGCCAGCAGCCAGGGACTAGCGGGGGGGCTTGAGACCCAGTACTTC. Its protein product is CASSQGLAGGLETQYF.

This clone was picked up a small number of times. V is TRBV7-2 and J is TRBJ1-2, with D possibly matching TRBD1 (5 bases). Germline V gene lookup returns CDR1 SGHTA and CDR2 FQGNSA. V was shortened by 5 bases and J by 13 bases, with 14 bases between the two germline ends. The CDR3 is made up of 11 amino acids. CDR3 residues: CASSRDGALTF. The CDR3 coding sequence is TGTGCCAGCAGCCGAGATGGGGCCCTCACCTTC.

The J gene is TRBJ1-5, the V gene TRBV2; TRBD1 matches 10 bases. This CDR3 is built from 18 residues. Germline CDR1 is SNHLY and CDR2 is FYNNEI. The V and J ends lost 7 bases and 0 bases, in that order; junction bases with no gene match: 12. This CDR3 is CASTGDRGAGYSNQPQHF. The CDR3 bases are TGTGCCAGCACTGGGGACAGGGGCGCAGGTTATAGCAATCAGCCCCAGCATTTT.

The V and J genes are TRBV7-8 and TRBJ2-7, with D possibly matching TRBD1 (6 bases). CDR1 and CDR2 (germline): SGHVS, FQNEAQ. The CDR3 spans 11 residues. V was shortened by 2 bases and J by 7 bases, with 6 bases between the two germline ends. The CDR3 DNA follows: TGTGCCAGCAGCTTAAGGGGGGAGCAGTACTTC. Its translation is CASSLRGEQYF.

The chain uses TRBV15 and TRBJ2-1; 15 bases align to TRBD2. This CDR3 has 19 residues. V trimming: 3 bases; J trimming: 2 bases; junction bases outside the gene matches: 8. Germline CDR1 is LNHNV and CDR2 is YYDKDF (reference sequence). CDR3 amino acids: CATSSEWGLAGGAYNEQFF. The CDR3 bases are TGTGCCACCAGCAGTGAGTGGGGACTAGCGGGGGGTGCCTACAATGAGCAGTTCTTC.

This chain connects TRBV5-1 to TRBJ1-6; possible D gene TRBD1, 6 bases. V was pared by 4 bases and J by 1 base, with 18 bases between. This CDR3 region has 18 residues. Germline CDR1 and CDR2: SGHRS and YFSETQ. DNA for the CDR3: TGCGCCAGCAGCCCCATAGGGGGGGATCTATCCTATAATTCACCCCTCCACTTT. Its translation is CASSPIGGDLSYNSPLHF. The complete variable domain, with remaining parts taken from reference TRBV5-1 and TRBJ1-6, reads KAGVTQTPRYLIKTRGQQVTLSCSPISGHRSVSWYQQTPGQGLQFLFEYFSETQRNKGNFPGRFSGRQFSNSRSEMNVSTLELGDSALYLCASSPIGGDLSYNSPLHFGNGTRLTVT.

The chain employs TRBV27 and TRBJ1-5; D remains ambiguous. With 3 bases removed from V and 1 base from J, the gap between germline ends came to 7 bases. Germline V gene sequence: CDR1 MNHEY, CDR2 SMNVEV (reference sequence). The CDR3 runs to 14 residues. In DNA, the CDR3 is TGTGCCAGCAGTTTCATGGGCAGCAATCAGCCCCAGCATTTT. This sequence encodes CASSFMGSNQPQHF.